This paragraph reports one T cell receptor beta chain. These data originate in a study of control samples from healthy donors and cancer patients. Measured with immunoSEQ multiplex PCR; TCRdb has only the in-frame clones, and not every one. The sample holds under 30,000 clones, around 79% seen once. Germline lookup yields CDR1 MNHEY and CDR2 SMNVEV (reference sequence). The CDR3 has 14 amino acids. V gave up 4 bases and J gave up 1 base, with 10 bases separating them. J is TRBJ2-5 and V is TRBV27, with D unresolved. The receptor was derived from a man aged 60 to 75 with head and neck cancer. What was sequenced was PBMCs. The CDR3 protein is CASSSGVIQETQYF. The CDR3 nucleotides are TGTGCCAGCAGTTCTGGGGTGATCCAAGAGACCCAGTACTTC.